This T cell receptor beta chain was sequenced for a study of T cell repertoires and HLA-DP antigens (dated 2018 in TCRdb). For the wider study: The study used an in vitro model of CD4+ T cell alloreactivity in which transduced HeLa cells presented allogeneic HLA-DP. One alloantigen differed from self by one peptide-binding groove amino acid, whereas the other differed by ten, modelling structurally similar versus dissimilar alloantigens. Of the three donors, two were male and one was female, and their ages ranged from the 18-to-29 age band up to the 60-to-69 age band. An average DNA input of about 220 ng was used for sorted CD137+CD4+ samples, compared with roughly 1.2 ug for pre-culture CD4+ samples. Overall study outcomes, separate from this receptor: Similar clonality (around 0.39) was observed for sorted CD137+ cells against both alloantigens, and this clonality was much higher than that observed in pre-culture samples (about 0.041). An average cumulative frequency of about 36% against one allele and about 51% against the other was found for clones undetected before culture. Naive and memory CD4+ repertoires were not analysed separately. Limitations included only a few donors, a non-physiological HeLa antigen-presenting system, and the use of total CD4+ responder cells.

Reading the germline V gene gives CDR1 MDHEN and CDR2 SYDVKM. There are 16 amino acids in the CDR3, from cysteine to phenylalanine inclusive. Solely the CDR3 DNA is kept, with 48 bases framed from the first base. V is clipped by 5 bases and J by 5 bases, and the sequence between their germline boundaries is 16 bases long. As concerns this clone: Its antigen is currently not known. The record has no base qualities; no much larger clone is one base away.

The immunoSEQ multiplex PCR, with forward primers for 54 TRBV segments and reverse primers for 13 TRBJ segments, was used to amplify TCRB CDR3 regions. Deep resolution, with a target of 190,000 or so T cell genomes, was applied to the sequencing of pre-culture CD4+ samples. Sequencing of the amplicons was done on an Illumina HiSeq System, giving 87 bp reads that spanned the CDR3. As for the authors' bioinformatics: Reads were corrected for PCR and sequencing errors, and CDR3 regions were defined by alignment to IMGT reference sequences. Synthetic template pools were used to estimate counts of templates and unique rearrangements. Clonality was computed as 1 minus Pielou's evenness. Richness was estimated with the Daley-Smith estimator. Morisita's index served as the measure of repertoire overlap. Clones found in cultured samples but undetected in the pre-culture repertoire of the corresponding donor were defined as low-abundance clones. TCRdb's version of the immuneACCESS table is confined to in-frame rearrangements and falls short of the full clone set. An unresolved V gene accounts for under half of the shortfall where checked; the remainder is of unknown origin. From that table come the V and J calls and clone size; the DNA was used to work out D and trimming. Present in this sample are over 100,000 clones, around 92% of which were seen just once. The top ten constitute about 0.25% of the sample.

Untouched CD4+ T cells were isolated from Ficoll-separated PBMC by magnetic bead negative selection, reaching an average purity of roughly 98%. Using magnetic beads, untouched CD4+ T cells were isolated from Ficoll-separated PBMC at roughly 98% purity, with only negligible CD8+ contamination. Peripheral blood mononuclear cells were supplied by the buffy coats of a few healthy blood donors, who served as the study donors. All three donors were CMV seronegative. The DNeasy Blood & Tissue Kit was used for extraction of genomic DNA. TCRB sequencing was performed on genomic DNA from sorted CD137+CD4+ cells and pre-culture CD4+ baseline samples from each subject.

In this chain, TRBV28 is recombined with TRBJ1-6; the best D guess is TRBD1, with 5 bases matching. The TCR originated in a woman aged 18-29 years in good health and CMV-seronegative. Sequencing input: CD4+ T cells from PBMCs. The nucleotides are TGTGCCAGCAGTCCAAGCACCAGGGTAGATAATTCACCCCTCCACTTT. Its coded protein is CASSPSTRVDNSPLHF.